The 10 T cell receptor beta chains below all came from one sample that was sequenced in a study of monozygotic twins with inflammatory bowel disease. TCRdb re-called the 5' RACE reads; every CDR3 protein appears as one record, without DNA. Here the sample table reports 400,000 or so distinct CDR3 sequences. Material: blood. These receptors all stem from a human donor with ulcerative colitis or Crohn's disease, or a healthy co-twin of an affected twin (not recorded which).

The chain employs TRBV25-1 and TRBJ2-6. In germline, CDR1 is MGHDK, CDR2 SYGVNS. The CDR3 loop spans 16 amino acids. CDR3 protein: CASSDGRTPGANVLTF.

The rearrangement joins TRBV20-1 to TRBJ2-7; checking the TCRdb D call of TRBD1 is not possible without DNA. Per the germline V gene, CDR1 is DFQATT and CDR2 is SNEGSKA (reference sequence). The CDR3 spans 14 residues. CDR3 in amino acids: CSASRQGFNSEQYF.

This chain joins TRBV12-3 or TRBV12-4 and TRBJ1-5. This CDR3 is 14 amino acids long. This CDR3 reads CASSLVYSNQPQHF.

V gene TRBV27 combines with J gene TRBJ2-7. The germline gives CDR1 MNHEY, CDR2 SMNVEV (reference sequence). This CDR3 is 15 amino acids long. The CDR3: CASSSTVDDWHEQYF.

This sequence joins TRBV30 and TRBJ1-2; the TRBD1 assignment by TCRdb is unverifiable without DNA. This CDR3 region has 13 residues. Germline V gene data show CDR1 as GTSNPN and CDR2 as SVGIG (reference sequence). CDR3 loop: CAWGVGGNYGYTF. The whole variable domain, remainder taken from reference TRBV30 and TRBJ1-2, is SQTIHQWPATLVQPVGSPLSLECTVEGTSNPNLYWYRQAAGRGLQLLFYSVGIGQISSEVPQNLSASRPQDRQFILSSKKLLLSDSGFYLCAWGVGGNYGYTFGSGTRLTVV.

CDR3 sequence: CASSAGSGLYEQYF. V is TRBV9 and J is TRBJ2-7. This CDR3 has 14 amino acids. Per the germline V gene, CDR1 is SGDLS and CDR2 is YYNGEE.

This chain joins TRBV6-1 and TRBJ2-3; TCRdb proposes TRBD1, but this gene call is untestable without DNA. In germline, CDR1 is MNHNS, CDR2 SASEGT. The CDR3 sequence is 15 residues long. The CDR3 sequence is CASRESGGGTDTQYF.

The chain carries TRBV7-3 and TRBJ2-2; the TCRdb D gene call, TRBD1, has no DNA to confirm it. Germline V gives CDR1 SGHTA, CDR2 FQGTGA. The CDR3 is 15 amino acids. The CDR3 spells CASSLSQGGPGELFF.

The chain combines TRBV11-1 with TRBJ2-6; the D call from TCRdb, TRBD1, cannot be confirmed without DNA. Germline V lookup: CDR1 SGHAT, CDR2 FQDESV (reference sequence). The CDR3 contains 18 residues. The CDR3 reads CASKGPGTFSPGANVLTF.

The V and J genes are TRBV5-1 and TRBJ2-3; the TCRdb call, TRBD2, lacks DNA for checking. CDR3 length equals 14 residues. CDR1 SGHRS and CDR2 YFSETQ come from the germline V gene. The CDR3 sequence is CASRLAGQADTQYF.